This T cell receptor (beta chain) was retrieved from a study of CXCR3-negative and CXCR3-positive naive CD8 T cells (dated by TCRdb to the late 2010s). As for the study more broadly: In total, some 150 million TRB reads were obtained, corresponding to roughly 1.5 +/- 0.3 million reads per library. TRBV-TRBJ cluster analysis included naive subsets from about 5 donors and memory cells from 3 donors. The diversity and physicochemical repertoire analyses included more than nine donors pooled from two independent experiments. The full study reports these points: TRBV-TRBJ usage was similar between naive CXCR3-negative and CXCR3-positive cells from the same donor, while memory cells showed distinct patterns. Repertoire diversity was comparably high in both naive subsets but much lower in memory CD8+ T cells. Surface CD5, linked to self-reactivity in mice, was comparable between naive subsets; TCR interaction strength was therefore also inferred from TRB CDR3 physicochemical properties. Freshly isolated PBMCs were used for most assays because CXCR3 expression went down partially after cryopreservation. TRB CDR3s from CXCR3-positive naive cells showed higher hydrophobicity (lower Kidera factor 4), lower energy, and higher strength and volume indices than CXCR3-negative naive cells.

Each CD8+ T cell subset was flow-sorted in triplicate, with under 350,000 cells per subset placed directly into RLT lysis buffer. Naive CD8+ T cells were defined stringently as CD45RO-CCR7+CD27+CD95- to exclude memory contaminants. Peripheral blood mononuclear cells were isolated from buffy coats using standard density gradient centrifugation. Naive CXCR3-negative and CXCR3-positive CD8+ T cells were flow-sorted on a FACSAria III. Total RNA was extracted from sorted cells with an RNeasy Mini Kit. Concerning this clonotype itself: It lacks a known antigen.

CDR1 and CDR2 (SGHTA, FQGNSA) derive from the germline V gene. The CDR3 runs 15 residues from the cysteine to the phenylalanine. No DNA appears here. The sequencer listed for this sample is NextSeq 550. The Human TCR Profiling Kit (MiLaboratory) was used to make UMI-labeled 5' RACE TRB cDNA libraries. cDNA synthesis used the entire amount of extracted RNA, and PCR amplification then used the entire amount of cDNA produced. Libraries were prepared in parallel using an identical number of PCR cycles. Processing in the source paper ran as follows. About 53,000 +/- 9,400 unique UMI-labeled TRB cDNA molecules per library were extracted with MIGEC and MiXCR, with at least two reads per UMI required. On average, approximately 40,000 +/- 10,000 functional in-frame TRB CDR3 nucleotide clonotypes lacking stop codons were found per library. After each sample was downsampled to 5000 UMI-labeled TRB molecules, VDJtools was used to calculate diversity metrics such as normalized Shannon-Wiener and Chao1. Clonotype-size-weighted physicochemical properties of the central five CDR3 residues (interaction energy, strength, volume and Kidera factor 4) were computed in VDJtools. Reads reprocessed by TCRdb are summarized as one entry per CDR3 protein sequence, and DNA is absent. None of the V and J calls come from the authors' own analysis; TCRdb made them. The sample table records over 70,000 distinct CDR3 sequences. In total, the top ten clones hold 0.53% of the sample.

The sequenced sample consisted of naive CXCR3+ CD8+ T cells from blood. Interpreted using the paper, the cell subset or site label stands for: CD45RO-CCR7+CD27+CD95- naive CD8+ T cells expressing CXCR3 (TNR3+). The chain is encoded by TRBV7-2 joined to TRBJ2-1; the TCRdb D gene call, TRBD1, has no DNA to confirm it. The clonotype was recovered from a human donor in good health. Some clones in this sample may be carry-over from other donors' samples. The CDR3 reads as follows: CASSSLGGARNEQFF.